This T cell receptor beta chain was identified in a study of technical replicates of blood from four donors. TCRdb keeps only in-frame clones here, not all; method: immunoSEQ multiplex PCR. The sample contains 80,000 to 95,000 clones, almost 97% of which appear only once. The receptor comes from a human donor in good health. The source material was T cells isolated from PBMCs.

The CDR3 DNA reads TGTGCCAGCAGGGCCGCTGGAAACACCATATATTTT. The encoded protein is CASRAAGNTIYF. V usage is TRBV28 and J usage is TRBJ1-3; D is uncertain. This CDR3 is built from 12 residues. Germline V gene data show CDR1 as MDHEN and CDR2 as SYDVKM. The V gene lost 6 bases and the J gene lost 2 bases, with 5 bases spanning the gap.